This entry lists 20 T cell receptor beta chains sequenced from one sample in a study of blood T cell repertoires in COVID-19. Assay: immunoSEQ multiplex PCR; the TCRdb copy retains only in-frame clones and omits some. The sample yields 130,000 or so clones, approximately 85% seen once. Sequencing was carried out using peripheral blood. Receptor source: a human donor in a cohort sampled during active COVID-19.

The CDR3 protein is CATNDRGGGYTF. Here the CDR3 DNA reads TGTGCCACCAACGACAGGGGAGGTGGCTACACCTTC. The rearrangement links TRBV15 to TRBJ1-2, with TRBD1 identical over 8 bases. V was clipped by 7 bases and J by 7 bases; unmatched bases: 5. The CDR3 spans 12 residues. The germline gives CDR1 LNHNV, CDR2 YYDKDF (reference sequence). The full variable domain, with the rest looked up from reference TRBV15 and TRBJ1-2, is DAMVIQNPRYQVTQFGKPVTLSCSQTLNHNVMYWYQQKSSQAPKLLFHYYDKDFNNEADTPDNFQSRRPNTSFCFLDIRSPGLGDTAMYLCATNDRGGGYTFGSGTRLTVV.

The chain carries TRBV4-3 and TRBJ2-1; D uncertain. Germline V gene data show CDR1 as LGHNA and CDR2 as YSLEER. Trimming stripped 0 bases from V and 6 bases from J, with 6 bases between. The CDR3 sequence is 13 residues long. The DNA of the CDR3 is TGCGCCAGCAGCCAAGACCGGTCCAATGAGCAGTTCTTC. Protein product: CASSQDRSNEQFF.

The V gene is TRBV7-2, the J gene TRBJ2-3; possible D gene TRBD2, 5 bases. Trimming took off 3 bases at V and 1 base at J, with 17 bases between the two ends. This CDR3 spans 17 amino acids. Germline V gene sequence: CDR1 SGHTA, CDR2 FQGNSA. The CDR3, as DNA: TGTGCCAGCAGCTTGGATCTAGCCACGATGGGCACAGATACGCAGTATTTT. This encodes CASSLDLATMGTDTQYF.

V gene TRBV27 combines with J gene TRBJ2-1, with 8 bases lining up with TRBD2. The V gene end was trimmed by 4 bases and the J gene end by 10 bases; junction bases not matched to a gene: 3. The CDR3 consists of 12 residues. Germline loops: CDR1 MNHEY, CDR2 SMNVEV (reference sequence). DNA for the CDR3: TGTGCCAGCAGTTCCATAGCGGGGGAGCAGTTCTTC. Translating it yields CASSSIAGEQFF.

The genes are TRBV28 and TRBJ2-7; D gene uncertain. Germline lookup yields CDR1 MDHEN and CDR2 SYDVKM. The CDR3 extends over 12 amino acids. Trimming removed 2 bases at V and 2 bases at J, with 4 bases between. For the CDR3, the DNA is TGTGCCAGCAGTTTACCCACCTACGAGCAGTACTTC. Translation: CASSLPTYEQYF.

The chain employs TRBV2 and TRBJ1-2; 8 nucleotides match TRBD1. The V segment lost 2 bases and the J segment 0 bases; nucleotides outside the gene matches: 5. Per the germline V gene, CDR1 is SNHLY and CDR2 is FYNNEI. This CDR3 is 16 amino acids long. As DNA, the CDR3 is TGTGCCAGCAGTGAACGGACAGGGAGAGCTAACTATGGCTACACCTTC. Translated: CASSERTGRANYGYTF.

The chain joins TRBV7-9 to TRBJ2-7; D call uncertain. This CDR3 contains 15 residues. Germline V lookup: CDR1 SEHNR, CDR2 FQNEAQ (reference sequence). V dropped 5 bases and J dropped 3 bases, with 17 bases sitting between them. CDR3 DNA sequence: TGTGCCAGCAGCCCCGGGTTCAACCCTGGCTACGAGCAGTACTTC. Its translation is CASSPGFNPGYEQYF.

The J gene is TRBJ1-5, the V gene TRBV6-1; no firm D call. The V end lost 2 bases, the J end lost 0 bases, and 5 bases lay between the germline ends. In germline, CDR1 is MNHNS, CDR2 SASEGT. The CDR3 runs to 14 residues. This chain's CDR3 is CASSEYGSNQPQHF. DNA for the CDR3: TGTGCCAGCAGTGAATACGGTAGCAATCAGCCCCAGCATTTT.

V usage is TRBV2 and J usage is TRBJ1-6; 7 nucleotides match TRBD1. The germline gives CDR1 SNHLY, CDR2 FYNNEI. The V and J ends lost 9 bases and 0 bases, in that order; junction bases with no gene match: 5. This CDR3 region has 15 residues. CDR3: CARGDSSSYNSPLHF. For the CDR3, the DNA is TGTGCCAGGGGGGACAGCAGCTCCTATAATTCACCCCTCCACTTT.

The chain employs TRBV28 and TRBJ2-1, with 16 bases lining up with TRBD2. The germline V gene encodes CDR1 MDHEN and CDR2 SYDVKM. This CDR3 has 21 amino acids. The ends lost 5 bases at V and 7 bases at J; junction bases unmatched: 20. The DNA of the CDR3 is TGTGCCAGCAGTACAGACCCCGGGACTAGCGGGGGGGCCGTACGAAGAAATGAGCAGTTCTTC. It translates to CASSTDPGTSGGAVRRNEQFF.

The chain recombines TRBV6-5 with TRBJ2-1; 16 positions agree with TRBD2. Germline V gene data show CDR1 as MNHEY and CDR2 as SVGAGI. The CDR3 runs to 15 residues. Unmatched junction bases numbered 6, after V lost 6 bases and J lost 10 bases. This CDR3 is CASRPGTSGGAEQFF. The DNA of the CDR3 is TGTGCCAGCAGACCCGGGACTAGCGGGGGGGCGGAGCAGTTCTTC.

This clone was detected ten times or more. The J gene is TRBJ2-7, the V gene TRBV5-1; a possible D gene is TRBD1 (6 bases). The CDR3 extends over 14 amino acids. CDR1 is SGHRS, CDR2 YFSETQ, per germline. Trimming pared 4 bases from V and 2 bases from J, leaving 13 bases between. The CDR3 is CASSLRTETYEQYF. In DNA, the CDR3 is TGCGCCAGCAGCCTCAGGACAGAAACCTACGAGCAGTACTTC.

The V call is TRBV7-2, the J call TRBJ1-4, with 10 bases identical to TRBD1. Germline trimming cut 5 bases from V and 7 bases from J; bases unmatched to any gene: 7. The germline V gene encodes CDR1 SGHTA and CDR2 FQGNSA. The CDR3 covers 15 residues. CDR3 sequence reads: CASSPGQGSGEKLFF. CDR3 nucleotides: TGTGCCAGCAGCCCGGGACAGGGGTCAGGTGAAAAACTGTTTTTT. The full variable domain, rest sourced from reference TRBV7-2 and TRBJ1-4, is GAGVSQSPSNKVTEKGKDVELRCDPISGHTALYWYRQSLGQGLEFLIYFQGNSAPDKSGLPSDRFSAERTGGSVSTLTIQRTQQEDSAVYLCASSPGQGSGEKLFFGSGTQLSVL.

The rearrangement links TRBV4-1 to TRBJ2-3; TRBD2 aligns across 10 bases. Germline V CDR1 and CDR2: MGHRA, YSYEKL. CDR3 length: 15 residues. V dropped 5 bases and J dropped 4; count of bases not matched to a gene: 6. DNA for the CDR3: TGCGCCAGCAGCGAAAGCGGGGGGGCCCCAGATACGCAGTATTTT. Its translation: CASSESGGAPDTQYF.

The V call is TRBV19, the J call TRBJ2-7; 9 nucleotides line up with TRBD1. CDR3 size: 15 residues. J lost 2 bases, V lost 5 bases, and 7 bases had no gene match. Germline CDR1 reads LNHDA; CDR2 reads SQIVND (reference sequence). CDR3 region: CASSLTGGFPYEQYF. The CDR3 DNA sequence: TGTGCCAGTAGTTTGACAGGGGGATTTCCCTACGAGCAGTACTTC.

The genes are TRBV4-2 and TRBJ1-6; D remains unclear. Trimming stripped 2 bases from V and 7 bases from J, with 9 bases between. Germline lookup yields CDR1 LGHNA and CDR2 YNFKEQ. The CDR3 sequence is 14 residues long. CDR3 residues: CASSQSTGNSPLHF. In DNA, the CDR3 is TGTGCCAGCAGCCAATCGACCGGGAATTCACCCCTCCACTTT.

The chain has TRBV6-1 and TRBJ1-6; tentatively, D is TRBD1 (5 bases). The CDR3 runs 15 residues. V lost 3 bases to trimming and J lost 7 bases, with 13 bases between them. Germline V gene data show CDR1 as MNHNS and CDR2 as SASEGT. The CDR3 region is CASSEGGSSNSPLHF. In DNA, the CDR3 is TGTGCCAGCAGTGAGGGGGGATCCTCCAATTCACCCCTCCACTTT.

This clone was detected only a few times. The V call is TRBV6-5, the J call TRBJ1-1; 7 bases agree with TRBD1. Germline-derived CDR1 and CDR2 are MNHEY and SVGAGI. The J segment lost 11 bases and the V segment lost 6 bases, leaving 12 bases of the junction unmatched. CDR3 length: 13 amino acids. CDR3 bases: TGTGCCAGCAGCCGAGGGGGCCCTTACTCTGCTTTCTTT. Translation gives CASSRGGPYSAFF.

J is TRBJ1-1 and V is TRBV29-1, with 10 bases matching TRBD1. The CDR3 spans 13 residues. The V and J ends lost 5 bases and 4 bases, in that order; junction bases with no gene match: 4. Germline assignment: CDR1 SQVTM and CDR2 ANQGSEA. This CDR3 reads CSVFGQGVTEAFF. The DNA for the CDR3 is TGCAGCGTTTTCGGACAGGGGGTCACTGAAGCTTTCTTT. Based on the CDR3 plus reference TRBV29-1 and TRBJ1-1, the full variable domain is SAVISQKPSRDICQRGTSLTIQCQVDSQVTMMFWYRQQPGQSLTLIATANQGSEATYESGFVIDKFPISRPNLTFSTLTVSNMSPEDSSIYLCSVFGQGVTEAFFGQGTRLTVV.

The DNA for the CDR3 is TGTGCCAGCTTCGGGACATCTAACTATGGCTACACCTTC. Its translation: CASFGTSNYGYTF. The V gene is TRBV6-5, the J gene TRBJ1-2, with a possible D match to TRBD1 (6 bases). Germline CDR1 MNHEY, CDR2 SVGAGI. Trimming shortened V by 8 bases and J by 0 bases, and 10 bases separated the two germline ends. The CDR3 contains 13 residues.